This T cell receptor (beta chain) was observed in a study of T cell changes during pregnancy in multiple sclerosis. Looked up from germline, CDR1 is SGHRS and CDR2 is YFSETQ. The CDR3 length is 16 residues. The V end lost 1 base, the J end lost 0 bases, and 11 bases lay between the germline ends. Data came from immunoSEQ multiplex PCR; TCRdb stores just in-frame clones and leaves some out. The sample records some 80,000 clones, roughly nine tenths being singletons. The receptor's source is a female donor with multiple sclerosis, enrolled in a pregnancy study. V is TRBV5-1 and J is TRBJ1-3; D gene unclear. This sample comprised peripheral blood, obtained in the first trimester of pregnancy. The CDR3 DNA is TGCGCCAGCAGCTTGTATCCGATGAGCTCTGGAAACACCATATATTTT. It is translated as CASSLYPMSSGNTIYF.